These 18 T cell receptor beta chains were all obtained from the same sample, sequenced in a study of Ad26.COV2.S vaccination and SARS-CoV-2 variants. Treatment reported: roughly 20 received Ad26.COV2.S at low or high dose, single or two shots; a few received placebo; per-sample allocation not given. Day 63 after the first injection of vaccine or placebo was the sampling time. The assay was immunoSEQ multiplex PCR, and TCRdb's table has in-frame clones only and misses some. The sample has 300,000 to 350,000 clones; about 89% are singletons. This specimen was peripheral blood, taken in a trial of Ad26.COV2.S vaccine versus placebo. Source of these receptors: a person aged 18-65 years who received the Ad26.COV2.S COVID-19 vaccine or a placebo.

The chain couples TRBV19 to TRBJ2-1; 8 bases line up with TRBD2. This CDR3 is built from 18 residues. The V and J ends lost 5 bases and 4 bases, in that order; junction bases with no gene match: 16. From germline, CDR1 is LNHDA and CDR2 SQIVND (reference sequence). Here the CDR3 DNA reads TGTGCCAGTAGTCCCACTCCTCCGGGACTAGTAACTTACAATGAGCAGTTCTTC. Protein sequence: CASSPTPPGLVTYNEQFF.

The V call is TRBV19, the J call TRBJ2-2; unclear D gene. The CDR3 spans 13 residues. The V end was cut by 3 bases, the J end by 9 bases, with 11 bases between. Germline V lookup: CDR1 LNHDA, CDR2 SQIVND (reference sequence). Here the CDR3 DNA reads TGTGCCAGTAGTATGGAGACATTCCGGGAGCTGTTTTTT. Protein: CASSMETFRELFF.

A single count supports this clone. The V and J genes are TRBV6-1 and TRBJ2-7, with D perhaps being TRBD1 or TRBD2 (5 bases each). The length of the CDR3 is 16 residues. CDR1 MNHNS and CDR2 SASEGT come from the germline V gene. Trimming cost V 0 bases and J 2 bases, with 14 bases left between them. The CDR3 here is CASSEAVGLGPYEQYF. The CDR3 nucleotides are TGTGCCAGCAGTGAAGCAGTAGGTTTGGGACCCTACGAGCAGTACTTC.

The sample holds one count of this clone. The CDR3 DNA follows: TGTGCCAGCAGCTTAGTTGGGGACTGGTACAATGAGCAGTTCTTC. It specifies CASSLVGDWYNEQFF. This chain links TRBV11-2 with TRBJ2-1, with D maybe TRBD2 (6 bases). Germline V gene lookup returns CDR1 SGHAT and CDR2 FQNNGV. V gave up 1 base and J gave up 4 bases, with 11 bases separating them. The CDR3 extends over 15 amino acids.

This chain connects TRBV7-9 to TRBJ1-2; 9 bases are shared with TRBD1. Per the germline V gene, CDR1 is SEHNR and CDR2 is FQNEAQ (reference sequence). The CDR3 totals 13 residues. After removal of 5 bases from V and 5 bases from J, the junction contained 3 bases not matched to a gene. The CDR3 DNA reads as TGTGCCAGCAGCGTGGACAGGGGTTATGGCTACACCTTC. Translated, it gives CASSVDRGYGYTF.

The chain employs TRBV10-3 and TRBJ2-3; D uncertain. This CDR3 is built from 14 residues. CDR1 and CDR2 (germline): ENHRY, SYGVKD. V shed 4 bases and J shed 2 bases, with 10 bases lying between them. CDR3 protein: CAISVGHPTDTQYF. For the CDR3, the DNA is TGTGCCATCAGTGTTGGCCACCCCACAGATACGCAGTATTTT.

In its sample, this clone was seen a few times. The V and J genes are TRBV6-1 and TRBJ1-6, with TRBD1 matching over 8 bases. The germline V gene has CDR1 MNHNS and CDR2 SASEGT. The CDR3 sequence is 19 residues long. The V gene end was trimmed by 1 base and the J gene end by 0 bases; junction bases not matched to a gene: 8. The CDR3 DNA reads TGTGCCAGCAGTGAAGGGATACAGGGACAGGTCTCCTATAATTCACCCCTCCACTTT. This translates into CASSEGIQGQVSYNSPLHF.

The chain links TRBV7-2 to TRBJ1-4; a possible D gene is TRBD1 (5 bases). CDR1 is SGHTA and CDR2 is FQGNSA in the germline V gene. V gave up 2 bases and J gave up 0 bases, with 13 bases separating them. The CDR3 runs 17 residues. The CDR3 DNA is TGTGCCAGCAGCTTAAAGGGACGCCCGGCAACTAATGAAAAACTGTTTTTT. Protein product: CASSLKGRPATNEKLFF.

A single count supports this clone. The V gene is TRBV21-1, the J gene TRBJ1-5. TRBV21-1 is marked as a pseudogene. The CDR3 totals 18 residues. The CDR3: CASSKEDCRACGQRPQHF. In DNA form, the CDR3 reads TGTGCCAGCAGCAAAGAAGATTGTAGAGCCTGCGGGCAGAGGCCCCAGCATTTT.

The V call is TRBV4-1, the J call TRBJ2-7, with 7 bases lining up with TRBD1. Trimming cost V 3 bases and J 6 bases; bases outside gene matches: 8. Germline CDR1 reads MGHRA; CDR2 reads YSYEKL. The CDR3 totals 14 residues. Written as DNA, the CDR3 is TGCGCCAGCAGCCAGTACAGGGGTGGCCTCGAGCAGTACTTC. This gives the protein CASSQYRGGLEQYF.

The CDR3 DNA is TGTGCCAGCAGCATGAGCGGGAGAAGTACAGATACGCAGTATTTT. It codes for CASSMSGRSTDTQYF. V and J are TRBV11-2 and TRBJ2-3, with 8 bases lining up with TRBD2. Unmatched junction bases numbered 7, after V lost 5 bases and J lost 3 bases. This CDR3 has 15 amino acids. The germline CDR1 and CDR2 sequences are SGHAT and FQNNGV. The entire variable domain, with the rest obtained from reference TRBV11-2 and TRBJ2-3, is as follows: EAGVAQSPRYKIIEKRQSVAFWCNPISGHATLYWYQQILGQGPKLLIQFQNNGVVDDSQLPKDRFSAERLKGVDSTLKIQPAKLEDSAVYLCASSMSGRSTDTQYFGPGTRLTVL.

The genes are TRBV27 and TRBJ2-1, with 13 bases fitting TRBD2. CDR3 size: 15 residues. Germline V gives CDR1 MNHEY, CDR2 SMNVEV (reference sequence). The J segment lost 5 bases and the V segment lost 4 bases, leaving 2 bases of the junction unmatched. The CDR3 coding sequence is TGTGCCAGCAGTTGGGGGACTAGCGGGAACAATGAGCAGTTCTTC. It is translated as CASSWGTSGNNEQFF.

Only one count was recorded for this clone. The chain recombines TRBV6-5 with TRBJ2-1; D is possibly TRBD2 (6 bases). The CDR3 is made up of 14 amino acids. V gave up 1 base and J gave up 6 bases, with 10 bases separating them. The germline gives CDR1 MNHEY, CDR2 SVGAGI. In DNA form, the CDR3 reads TGTGCCAGCAGTTACTATAGCGGCATCAATGAGCAGTTCTTC. It yields the protein CASSYYSGINEQFF.

Worth noting for this clone: Other DNA sequences within the sample encode an identical CDR3. This chain connects TRBV2 to TRBJ1-5; TRBD1 is a possible D gene (5 bases). V lost 8 bases to trimming and J lost 3 bases, with 14 bases between them. The CDR3 runs 14 residues. CDR1 and CDR2 (germline): SNHLY, FYNNEI. CDR3 sequence (DNA): TGTGCCAGCTCCACGCAGGGAATCAATCAGCCCCAGCATTTT. Translating gives CASSTQGINQPQHF.

The CDR3 DNA is TGCGCCAGCAGCTTGGGGACAAACCAAGAGACCCAGTACTTC. Translating gives CASSLGTNQETQYF. This chain uses TRBV5-1 with TRBJ2-5; D is possibly TRBD1 (5 bases). V was pared by 0 bases and J by 0 bases, with 6 bases between. Germline CDR1 and CDR2: SGHRS and YFSETQ. The CDR3 is 14 amino acids.

The chain employs TRBV19 and TRBJ2-3; possibly TRBD2 for D (5 bases). Per germline, CDR1 LNHDA and CDR2 SQIVND (reference sequence). The CDR3 totals 12 residues. With 6 bases removed from V and 5 bases from J, the gap between germline ends came to 9 bases. Here the CDR3 reads CASRDFRDTQYF. CDR3 sequence (DNA): TGTGCCAGTAGGGACTTTAGAGATACGCAGTATTTT.

The chain combines TRBV7-9 with TRBJ1-1; D not resolved. V lost 0 bases and J lost 0, with 17 bases in between. This CDR3 is built from 18 residues. CDR1 and CDR2 (germline): SEHNR, FQNEAQ (reference sequence). CDR3 DNA: TGTGCCAGCAGCTTAGCCGAGGCCGGAGAGGCGGTGAACACTGAAGCTTTCTTT. Protein: CASSLAEAGEAVNTEAFF. Filled out from reference TRBV7-9 and TRBJ1-1, the complete variable domain reads DTGVSQNPRHKITKRGQNVTFRCDPISEHNRLYWYRQTLGQGPEFLTYFQNEAQLEKSRLLSDRFSAERPKGSFSTLEIQRTEQGDSAMYLCASSLAEAGEAVNTEAFFGQGTRLTVV.

The V gene is TRBV24-1, the J gene TRBJ2-1; TRBD2 aligns across 14 bases. The ends lost 7 bases at V and 9 bases at J; junction bases unmatched: 1. The length of the CDR3 is 13 residues. Looked up from germline, CDR1 is KGHDR and CDR2 is SFDVKD. CDR3 region: CATRGTSGSEQFF. As DNA, the CDR3 is TGTGCCACCAGAGGGACTAGCGGGAGTGAGCAGTTCTTC.